These 21 T cell receptor beta chains were all obtained from the same sample, sequenced in a study of T-cell memory formation after mild COVID-19. TCRdb passed the 5' RACE reads through MiXCR, listing each CDR3 protein once. The sample shows fewer than 600,000 distinct CDR3 sequences, 20% to 25% of them seen only once. The sample consisted of PBMCs or a T cell subset sorted from them (not recorded which). These receptors all come from an adult woman who had mild COVID-19 (a few samples of this study predate the infection). Cell type and time point are not known.

The chain employs TRBV7-6 and TRBJ2-5, with D unresolved. The CDR3 length is 13 residues. Germline V gene sequence: CDR1 SGHVS, CDR2 FNYEAQ. Trimming took 4 bases from V and 3 from J, leaving 9 bases between them. The CDR3 DNA reads as TGTGCCAGCAGCTCATCCATTGAAGAGACCCAGTACTTC. Amino acids: CASSSSIEETQYF.

The sample holds a few counts of this clonotype. The chain links TRBV20-1 to TRBJ2-7; D may correspond to TRBD1 or TRBD2 (5 bases each). The germline V and J ends were trimmed by 6 bases and 3 bases, with 15 bases remaining between them. The CDR3 runs 13 residues. Germline V gives CDR1 DFQATT, CDR2 SNEGSKA (reference sequence). CDR3 sequence: CSAEPRDHYEQYF. The CDR3 region has the DNA TGCAGTGCCGAACCACGGGACCACTACGAGCAGTACTTC.

This clonotype was detected only a few times. CDR3 amino acids: CSVEEAGDYTGELFF. The CDR3 DNA reads as TGCAGCGTTGAAGAAGCGGGAGATTACACCGGGGAGCTGTTTTTT. This chain uses TRBV29-1 with TRBJ2-2; the match to TRBD2 covers 8 bases. With V trimmed by 0 bases and J by 3 bases, 3 bases remained unmatched. In germline, CDR1 is SQVTM, CDR2 ANQGSEA. CDR3 length: 15 residues.

This chain uses TRBV11-2 with TRBJ2-5, with 9 bases aligning to TRBD2. The CDR3 has 17 residues. The V gene end was trimmed by 3 bases and the J gene end by 5 bases; junction bases not matched to a gene: 13. Looked up from germline, CDR1 is SGHAT and CDR2 is FQNNGV. The CDR3 region is CASSFTLAGGPRETQYF. CDR3 nucleotides: TGTGCCAGCAGCTTCACCTTGGCGGGGGGGCCACGGGAGACCCAGTACTTC. The variable domain in full, completed from reference TRBV11-2 and TRBJ2-5, reads EAGVAQSPRYKIIEKRQSVAFWCNPISGHATLYWYQQILGQGPKLLIQFQNNGVVDDSQLPKDRFSAERLKGVDSTLKIQPAKLEDSAVYLCASSFTLAGGPRETQYFGPGTRLLVL.

This clonotype was picked up a small number of times. The rearrangement uses TRBV7-8 and TRBJ1-4; D uncertain. Between the trimmed V and J ends, which lost 0 bases and 14 bases, there was a span of 10 bases. The CDR3 totals 12 residues. CDR1 is SGHVS, CDR2 FQNEAQ, per germline. The CDR3 nucleotides read TGTGCCAGCAGCTTAGCCGGAAGTCACCTGTTTTTT. Translating gives CASSLAGSHLFF. Full variable domain (remainder filled in from reference TRBV7-8 and TRBJ1-4): GAGVSQSPRYKVAKRGQDVALRCDPISGHVSLFWYQQALGQGPEFLTYFQNEAQLDKSGLPSDRFFAERPEGSVSTLKIQRTQQEDSAVYLCASSLAGSHLFFGSGTQLSVL.

This clonotype has more than one count but fewer than ten. This rearrangement joins TRBV4-3 to TRBJ2-3, with TRBD1 matching 10 bases. J was trimmed by 3 bases and V by 1 base; bases with no gene match: 7. This CDR3 contains 17 residues. From germline, CDR1 is LGHNA and CDR2 YSLEER. For the CDR3, the DNA is TGCGCCAGCAGCCAAGTGGACAGGGGGGCAGGGACAGATACGCAGTATTTT. Its translation: CASSQVDRGAGTDTQYF.

This clonotype was counted only a few times. The chain combines TRBV5-1 with TRBJ2-3; no clear D gene. This CDR3 is built from 15 residues. Trimming left V 3 bases short and J 2 bases short, with 13 bases between. The germline gives CDR1 SGHRS, CDR2 YFSETQ. CDR3 in DNA: TGCGCCAGCAGCTCGACCGCCACCCACACAGATACGCAGTATTTT. This translates into CASSSTATHTDTQYF.

The rearrangement joins TRBV2 to TRBJ1-5, with 9 bases identical to TRBD1. The CDR3 runs 16 residues. Germline V gene data show CDR1 as SNHLY and CDR2 as FYNNEI. J gave up 0 bases and V 7 bases, and 7 bases lay outside the gene matches. This CDR3 reads CASKDRGDLSNQPQHF. CDR3 nucleotide sequence: TGTGCCAGCAAGGACAGGGGAGACCTTAGCAATCAGCCCCAGCATTTT.

The genes are TRBV5-1 and TRBJ2-7; maybe TRBD1 (6 bases). The CDR3 has 12 amino acids. V dropped 5 bases and J dropped 5 bases, with 11 bases sitting between them. From germline, CDR1 is SGHRS and CDR2 YFSETQ. CDR3 residues: CASRRDTHEQYF. CDR3 nucleotides: TGCGCCAGCAGGAGGGACACCCACGAGCAGTACTTC.

This chain connects TRBV5-1 to TRBJ2-4; the match to TRBD1 covers 8 bases. CDR3 length equals 15 residues. J gave up 8 bases and V 2 bases, and 9 bases lay outside the gene matches. From germline, CDR1 is SGHRS and CDR2 YFSETQ. This chain's CDR3 is CASSFLVDRGDIQYF. CDR3 sequence (DNA): TGCGCCAGCAGCTTTCTGGTAGACAGGGGTGACATTCAGTACTTC.

The chain is built from TRBV29-1 and TRBJ1-2; D unresolved. There are 11 residues in the CDR3. V lost 1 base to trimming and J lost 8 bases, with 8 bases between them. Germline V lookup: CDR1 SQVTM, CDR2 ANQGSEA. CDR3 sequence (DNA): TGCAGCGTTGAAGTTCCCGGCGGCTACACCTTC. It translates to CSVEVPGGYTF. The complete variable domain, with remaining parts taken from reference TRBV29-1 and TRBJ1-2, reads SAVISQKPSRDICQRGTSLTIQCQVDSQVTMMFWYRQQPGQSLTLIATANQGSEATYESGFVIDKFPISRPNLTFSTLTVSNMSPEDSSIYLCSVEVPGGYTFGSGTRLTVV.

This clonotype was counted between two and nine times. The CDR3 nucleotides are TGTGCCAGCAGCCTCGGACTAGCGGGAGGCGCAATGAAGCAGTTCTTC. Amino acid sequence: CASSLGLAGGAMKQFF. The rearrangement links TRBV7-8 to TRBJ2-1; the match to TRBD2 covers 14 bases. CDR3 length equals 16 residues. The V gene end was trimmed by 5 bases and the J gene end by 11 bases; junction bases not matched to a gene: 11. CDR1 SGHVS and CDR2 FQNEAQ come from the germline V gene.

This clonotype was counted only a few times. The CDR3 nucleotides read TGTGCCAGCTGCCTAGCGGGGGGGATCTACGAGCAGTACTTC. Translating gives CASCLAGGIYEQYF. This sequence joins TRBV3-1 and TRBJ2-7, with 12 bases matching TRBD2. V lost 8 bases to trimming and J lost 3 bases; unmatched junction nucleotides: 5. The CDR3 has 14 residues. Germline assignment: CDR1 LGHDT and CDR2 YNNKEL (reference sequence).

This rearrangement joins TRBV5-5 to TRBJ1-4, with TRBD1 as a possible D gene (6 bases). V was shortened by 6 bases and J by 8 bases, with 17 bases between the two germline ends. Germline V gene sequence: CDR1 SGHKS, CDR2 YYEKEE (reference sequence). This CDR3 region has 14 residues. The CDR3 nucleotides read TGTGCCAGCACCCCCCAGGGGCTGAAGGAAAAACTGTTTTTT. It specifies CASTPQGLKEKLFF. Based on the CDR3 plus reference TRBV5-5 and TRBJ1-4, the full variable domain is DAGVTQSPTHLIKTRGQQVTLRCSPISGHKSVSWYQQVLGQGPQFIFQYYEKEERGRGNFPDRFSARQFPNYSSELNVNALLLGDSALYLCASTPQGLKEKLFFGSGTQLSVL.

V and J are TRBV10-3 and TRBJ1-1; no definite D call. The V gene lost 0 bases and the J gene lost 2 bases, with 13 bases spanning the gap. Germline assignment: CDR1 ENHRY and CDR2 SYGVKD. This CDR3 comprises 16 residues. The CDR3 here is CAISESIQRSNTEAFF. The CDR3, as DNA: TGTGCCATCAGTGAGTCGATACAGCGTTCAAACACTGAAGCTTTCTTT.

Points on this clonotype: This may stem from a read error, because a much larger clone lies one nucleotide away. The chain recombines TRBV10-2 with TRBJ1-2, with TRBD1 matching over 10 bases. The CDR3 is made up of 15 amino acids. V was pared by 4 bases and J by 6 bases, with 8 bases of the junction left unmatched. Germline CDR1 and CDR2: WSHSY and SAAADI. CDR3 sequence (DNA): TGCGCCAGCAGTGCAGACAGGGGGCGAGGCAATGGCTACACCTTC. It yields the protein CASSADRGRGNGYTF.

The V gene is TRBV5-1, the J gene TRBJ2-3; maybe TRBD2 (5 bases). There are 16 residues in the CDR3. V lost 0 bases and J lost 0, with 11 bases in between. Germline CDR1 is SGHRS and CDR2 is YFSETQ. For the CDR3, the DNA is TGCGCCAGCAGCTTGGAGGCTTGGACTAGCACAGATACGCAGTATTTT. This codes for CASSLEAWTSTDTQYF.

This clonotype was picked up many times. The gene calls are TRBV20-1 and TRBJ1-6; 7 bases agree with TRBD1. The CDR3 is made up of 12 amino acids. CDR1 and CDR2 (germline): DFQATT, SNEGSKA (reference sequence). Trimming removed 8 bases from V and 5 bases from J; junction bases left unmatched: 3. As DNA, the CDR3 is TGCAGTATCAGGGGGGATAATTCACCCCTCCACTTT. Its translation: CSIRGDNSPLHF.

This clonotype turned up a few times. The chain uses TRBV5-1 and TRBJ1-2, with 8 bases lining up with TRBD1. This CDR3 region has 15 residues. Germline CDR1 reads SGHRS; CDR2 reads YFSETQ. Trimming at V came to 5 bases and at J to 8 bases, leaving 14 bases not matched to a gene. Here the CDR3 DNA reads TGCGCCAGCAGACGGTCAGGGGGCCGGTCGGGGGGCTACACCTTC. This codes for CASRRSGGRSGGYTF.

This chain connects TRBV29-1 to TRBJ1-3; 7 bases are a match to TRBD1. The germline V gene has CDR1 SQVTM and CDR2 ANQGSEA. V shed 4 bases, J shed 8 bases, and the junction held 14 bases outside the gene matches. This CDR3 comprises 15 residues. The CDR3 is CSVVGTEVDIDTIYF. CDR3 sequence (DNA): TGCAGCGTTGTCGGGACAGAAGTCGATATAGACACCATATATTTT.

This clonotype came up a few times. The chain uses TRBV20-1 and TRBJ2-5, with 11 bases fitting TRBD2. This CDR3 has 16 residues. V shed 6 bases and J 2 bases; nucleotides not matched to a gene: 11. Germline CDR1 is DFQATT and CDR2 is SNEGSKA (reference sequence). Here the CDR3 DNA reads TGCAGTGCCCGGGGACTAGCGGAGGGTCCACAAGAGACCCAGTACTTC. This translates into CSARGLAEGPQETQYF.